Shown below are 8 T cell receptor beta chains from a single sample sequenced in a study of sequential checkpoint blockade in melanoma. Clones were read by immunoSEQ multiplex PCR, and TCRdb kept only the in-frame ones, dropping some. In the table there are roughly 13,000 clones, about 21% of which are singletons. Specified treatment: randomized to nivolumab then ipilimumab (arm A) or the reverse (arm B). The sample in question was tumor tissue (inferred from file names), obtained from a patient given nivolumab and ipilimumab in sequence. The receptors stem from a human donor with melanoma.

The CDR3 region is CASSPTTGVMDTQYF. The CDR3 nucleotides are TGCGCCAGCAGTCCCACGACAGGGGTAATGGATACGCAGTATTTT. V gene TRBV5-1 combines with J gene TRBJ2-3; 8 bases match TRBD1. The CDR3 sequence is 15 residues long. CDR1 SGHRS and CDR2 YFSETQ come from the germline V gene. The V and J ends lost 5 bases and 6 bases, in that order; junction bases with no gene match: 11.

This clone was detected only a few times. The chain carries TRBV2 and TRBJ2-3, with a possible D match to TRBD1 (6 bases). Germline loops: CDR1 SNHLY, CDR2 FYNNEI. CDR3 length equals 14 residues. Trimming stripped 4 bases from V and 1 base from J, with 9 bases between. CDR3 nucleotide sequence: TGTGCCAGCAGTGGGGGGCGAGGCACAGATACGCAGTATTTT. This encodes CASSGGRGTDTQYF.

This clone was counted ten times or more. The chain joins TRBV9 to TRBJ1-1; 7 nucleotides align to TRBD1. Germline CDR1 is SGDLS and CDR2 is YYNGEE. The CDR3 consists of 14 residues. With V trimmed by 2 bases and J by 1 base, 2 bases remained unmatched. CDR3 in amino acids: CASSVRGANTEAFF. In DNA form, the CDR3 reads TGTGCCAGCAGCGTCAGGGGGGCGAACACTGAAGCTTTCTTT.

In its sample, this clone was seen many times. The CDR3 sequence: CASSQVGTSGIEKQYF. In DNA form, the CDR3 reads TGCGCCAGCAGCCAGGTCGGGACTAGCGGTATTGAGAAGCAGTACTTC. The chain employs TRBV4-1 and TRBJ2-7, with 11 positions matching TRBD2. V lost 3 bases and J lost 8; bases outside the gene matches: 12. From germline, CDR1 is MGHRA and CDR2 YSYEKL. The CDR3 has 16 residues.

The CDR3 loop is CASSYATSGNEQFF. The CDR3 DNA reads as TGTGCCAGCAGTTACGCGACTAGCGGCAATGAGCAGTTCTTC. This chain links TRBV6-8 with TRBJ2-1, with 9 bases lining up with TRBD2. CDR1 is MNHGY and CDR2 is SAAAGT in the germline V gene. The CDR3 runs 14 residues. Trimming took 2 bases from V and 6 from J; bases not matched to a gene: 2.

The chain recombines TRBV6-8 with TRBJ1-5; TRBD1 agrees at 7 bases. The CDR3 contains 14 residues. CDR1 and CDR2 (germline): MNHGY, SAAAGT. V was clipped by 11 bases and J by 3 bases; unmatched bases: 10. The chain's CDR3 is CAVGSQGINQPQHF. CDR3 nucleotide sequence: TGTGCCGTCGGGTCACAGGGGATCAATCAGCCCCAGCATTTT.

This clone appeared a few times. This sequence joins TRBV6-8 and TRBJ2-3; either TRBD1 or TRBD2 may supply D (5 bases each). The CDR3 contains 17 residues. V gave up 5 bases and J gave up 2 bases, with 20 bases separating them. From germline, CDR1 is MNHGY and CDR2 SAAAGT. The CDR3 loop is CASSPGTRIGSTDTQYF. The CDR3 nucleotides are TGTGCCAGCAGTCCCGGGACCCGAATAGGGTCCACAGATACGCAGTATTTT.

This clone was counted a few times. The CDR3 loop reads CASSTAGGRFTDTQYF. For the CDR3, the DNA is TGTGCCAGCAGCACGGCGGGTGGGAGGTTCACAGATACGCAGTATTTT. The V and J genes are TRBV11-3 and TRBJ2-3, with D perhaps TRBD2 (6 bases). CDR1 SGHNT and CDR2 YENEEA come from the germline V gene. The CDR3 totals 16 residues. Between the trimmed V and J ends, which lost 5 bases and 2 bases, there was a span of 17 bases.